What follows describes a single T cell receptor beta chain. TCRdb redid the calling of the 5' RACE reads with MiXCR, one entry per CDR3 protein. The table shows more than 30,000 distinct CDR3 sequences, with about 14% occurring only once. The CDR3 totals 15 residues. V shed 4 bases, J shed 2 bases, and the junction held 5 bases outside the gene matches. Germline CDR1 reads SGHRS; CDR2 reads YFSETQ. This sample was included in a study of neurological immune-mediated disorders. Specified time point: technical triplicate 2. Input was 950,000 to 1,000,000 sorted T cells, either CD4+ or CD8+. The sequence was collected from a female donor with HTLV-1-associated myelopathy (HAM/TSP). This chain connects TRBV5-1 to TRBJ2-2; 7 nucleotides agree with TRBD2. Sequenced: CD4+ T cells from blood. The CDR3 DNA reads as TGCGCCAGCAGCCTGGGGGACTACAACACCGGGGAGCTGTTTTTT. It is translated as CASSLGDYNTGELFF.